Given below is one T cell receptor beta chain in context. This entry is derived from a study of blood T cell repertoires in COVID-19. Across the whole study: PBMCs, B-cell-depleted T cells, or T cells were the source of the cDNA or gDNA that made up the material.

Germline V gene data show CDR1 as SGHDT and CDR2 as YYEEEE. CDR3 length equals 19 residues. The junction had 7 bases not matched to a gene; V was cut back by 4 bases and J by 0 bases. Clones were sequenced by immunoSEQ multiplex PCR, and TCRdb holds only the in-frame ones, with some missing. The table shows nearly 350,000 clones, with more than 75% occurring only once. Sequencing input: peripheral blood. The rearrangement links TRBV5-6 to TRBJ2-1; 16 bases are shared with TRBD2. The TCR was taken from a woman younger than 35 who had recovered from COVID-19. CDR3 sequence (DNA): TGTGCCAGCAGCGGCCCGGGACTAGCGGGAGGGAGCTCCTACAATGAGCAGTTCTTC. Its translation is CASSGPGLAGGSSYNEQFF.